What follows is one T cell receptor beta chain and its context. Its target is not known. Germline V CDR1 and CDR2: SGHRS, YFSETQ. Trimming cost V 0 bases and J 6 bases, with 13 bases left between them. The CDR3 has 15 residues. This record belongs to a study of shared clonotypes between healthy human individuals. The wider study: Per donor, three plates held CD4 naive cells, three held CD4 memory, two held CD8 naive and one held CD8 memory.

Naive CD8 cells were CD45RO-negative, positively selected for CCR7, excluding terminally differentiated effector memory CD45RA+ cells. Assay: immunoSEQ multiplex PCR; the TCRdb copy retains only in-frame clones and omits some. The sample has about 2 million clones, 85% to 95% seen once. The study, taken as a whole, reports: It was observed that roughly 5.1% of naive CD4 clonotypes were shared across a handful of donors.

The sequencing input was naive CD8+ T cells sorted from blood. The gene calls are TRBV5-1 and TRBJ2-1, with TRBD2 as a possible D gene (7 bases). The TCR sequence derives from a man between 18 and 35 years old in good health. In DNA form, the CDR3 reads TGCGCCAGCAGCTTGGCCAAGGGGGAGGGCAATGAGCAGTTCTTC. Translation gives CASSLAKGEGNEQFF.